This T cell receptor beta chain was found in a study of control samples from healthy donors and cancer patients. CDR3 length equals 15 residues. Trimming left V 1 base short and J 7 bases short, with 13 bases between. The V gene's germline CDR1 is SEHNR and CDR2 FQNEAQ (reference sequence). Produced via immunoSEQ multiplex PCR; TCRdb's table is partial and in-frame only. The sample consists of 35,000 to 50,000 clones, 94% of them appearing once. V usage is TRBV7-9 and J usage is TRBJ1-4; D perhaps matches TRBD1 (5 bases). This sequence originates from a man in his 60s in good health. Sample: blood. The CDR3 nucleotides read TGTGCCAGCAGCTTAGGGGGGGTACTGGGTGAAAAACTGTTTTTT. Translated, it gives CASSLGGVLGEKLFF.